This TCR beta chain was sequenced for a study of Ad26.COV2.S vaccination and SARS-CoV-2 variants. Overall study: Once or twice, 56 days apart, Ad26.COV2.S was delivered intramuscularly. The study, taken as a whole, reports: There was reportedly substantial breadth in spike-specific CD8+ and CD4+ T cell responses after vaccination. Quantification of TCR breadth and depth may have yielded underestimates of total T cell responses.

Concerning this clone itself: The antigen is not known.

There are 14 residues in the CDR3. The germline V and J ends were trimmed by 6 bases and 0 bases, with 11 bases remaining between them. Germline CDR1 reads SGHTA; CDR2 reads FQGNSA. TCRdb's copy holds only in-frame clones and misses some; the assay was immunoSEQ multiplex PCR. The data hold more than 300,000 clones, with about 86% observed a single time. Treatment: approximately 18 received Ad26.COV2.S at low or high dose, single or two shots; several received placebo; per-sample allocation not given. Specimen acquisition occurred on day 63 following the initial vaccine or placebo injection. SARS-CoV-2 spike from the Wuhan strain was encoded by the vaccine, an Ad26 vector.

The specimen was peripheral blood, collected in a trial of Ad26.COV2.S vaccine versus placebo. The TCR comes from a person aged 18 to 59 who received the Ad26.COV2.S COVID-19 vaccine or a placebo. This rearrangement joins TRBV7-2 to TRBJ1-1; the D is unclear. The CDR3 here is CASRLQGLNTEAFF. CDR3 in DNA: TGTGCCAGCAGACTCCAAGGGTTGAACACTGAAGCTTTCTTT.